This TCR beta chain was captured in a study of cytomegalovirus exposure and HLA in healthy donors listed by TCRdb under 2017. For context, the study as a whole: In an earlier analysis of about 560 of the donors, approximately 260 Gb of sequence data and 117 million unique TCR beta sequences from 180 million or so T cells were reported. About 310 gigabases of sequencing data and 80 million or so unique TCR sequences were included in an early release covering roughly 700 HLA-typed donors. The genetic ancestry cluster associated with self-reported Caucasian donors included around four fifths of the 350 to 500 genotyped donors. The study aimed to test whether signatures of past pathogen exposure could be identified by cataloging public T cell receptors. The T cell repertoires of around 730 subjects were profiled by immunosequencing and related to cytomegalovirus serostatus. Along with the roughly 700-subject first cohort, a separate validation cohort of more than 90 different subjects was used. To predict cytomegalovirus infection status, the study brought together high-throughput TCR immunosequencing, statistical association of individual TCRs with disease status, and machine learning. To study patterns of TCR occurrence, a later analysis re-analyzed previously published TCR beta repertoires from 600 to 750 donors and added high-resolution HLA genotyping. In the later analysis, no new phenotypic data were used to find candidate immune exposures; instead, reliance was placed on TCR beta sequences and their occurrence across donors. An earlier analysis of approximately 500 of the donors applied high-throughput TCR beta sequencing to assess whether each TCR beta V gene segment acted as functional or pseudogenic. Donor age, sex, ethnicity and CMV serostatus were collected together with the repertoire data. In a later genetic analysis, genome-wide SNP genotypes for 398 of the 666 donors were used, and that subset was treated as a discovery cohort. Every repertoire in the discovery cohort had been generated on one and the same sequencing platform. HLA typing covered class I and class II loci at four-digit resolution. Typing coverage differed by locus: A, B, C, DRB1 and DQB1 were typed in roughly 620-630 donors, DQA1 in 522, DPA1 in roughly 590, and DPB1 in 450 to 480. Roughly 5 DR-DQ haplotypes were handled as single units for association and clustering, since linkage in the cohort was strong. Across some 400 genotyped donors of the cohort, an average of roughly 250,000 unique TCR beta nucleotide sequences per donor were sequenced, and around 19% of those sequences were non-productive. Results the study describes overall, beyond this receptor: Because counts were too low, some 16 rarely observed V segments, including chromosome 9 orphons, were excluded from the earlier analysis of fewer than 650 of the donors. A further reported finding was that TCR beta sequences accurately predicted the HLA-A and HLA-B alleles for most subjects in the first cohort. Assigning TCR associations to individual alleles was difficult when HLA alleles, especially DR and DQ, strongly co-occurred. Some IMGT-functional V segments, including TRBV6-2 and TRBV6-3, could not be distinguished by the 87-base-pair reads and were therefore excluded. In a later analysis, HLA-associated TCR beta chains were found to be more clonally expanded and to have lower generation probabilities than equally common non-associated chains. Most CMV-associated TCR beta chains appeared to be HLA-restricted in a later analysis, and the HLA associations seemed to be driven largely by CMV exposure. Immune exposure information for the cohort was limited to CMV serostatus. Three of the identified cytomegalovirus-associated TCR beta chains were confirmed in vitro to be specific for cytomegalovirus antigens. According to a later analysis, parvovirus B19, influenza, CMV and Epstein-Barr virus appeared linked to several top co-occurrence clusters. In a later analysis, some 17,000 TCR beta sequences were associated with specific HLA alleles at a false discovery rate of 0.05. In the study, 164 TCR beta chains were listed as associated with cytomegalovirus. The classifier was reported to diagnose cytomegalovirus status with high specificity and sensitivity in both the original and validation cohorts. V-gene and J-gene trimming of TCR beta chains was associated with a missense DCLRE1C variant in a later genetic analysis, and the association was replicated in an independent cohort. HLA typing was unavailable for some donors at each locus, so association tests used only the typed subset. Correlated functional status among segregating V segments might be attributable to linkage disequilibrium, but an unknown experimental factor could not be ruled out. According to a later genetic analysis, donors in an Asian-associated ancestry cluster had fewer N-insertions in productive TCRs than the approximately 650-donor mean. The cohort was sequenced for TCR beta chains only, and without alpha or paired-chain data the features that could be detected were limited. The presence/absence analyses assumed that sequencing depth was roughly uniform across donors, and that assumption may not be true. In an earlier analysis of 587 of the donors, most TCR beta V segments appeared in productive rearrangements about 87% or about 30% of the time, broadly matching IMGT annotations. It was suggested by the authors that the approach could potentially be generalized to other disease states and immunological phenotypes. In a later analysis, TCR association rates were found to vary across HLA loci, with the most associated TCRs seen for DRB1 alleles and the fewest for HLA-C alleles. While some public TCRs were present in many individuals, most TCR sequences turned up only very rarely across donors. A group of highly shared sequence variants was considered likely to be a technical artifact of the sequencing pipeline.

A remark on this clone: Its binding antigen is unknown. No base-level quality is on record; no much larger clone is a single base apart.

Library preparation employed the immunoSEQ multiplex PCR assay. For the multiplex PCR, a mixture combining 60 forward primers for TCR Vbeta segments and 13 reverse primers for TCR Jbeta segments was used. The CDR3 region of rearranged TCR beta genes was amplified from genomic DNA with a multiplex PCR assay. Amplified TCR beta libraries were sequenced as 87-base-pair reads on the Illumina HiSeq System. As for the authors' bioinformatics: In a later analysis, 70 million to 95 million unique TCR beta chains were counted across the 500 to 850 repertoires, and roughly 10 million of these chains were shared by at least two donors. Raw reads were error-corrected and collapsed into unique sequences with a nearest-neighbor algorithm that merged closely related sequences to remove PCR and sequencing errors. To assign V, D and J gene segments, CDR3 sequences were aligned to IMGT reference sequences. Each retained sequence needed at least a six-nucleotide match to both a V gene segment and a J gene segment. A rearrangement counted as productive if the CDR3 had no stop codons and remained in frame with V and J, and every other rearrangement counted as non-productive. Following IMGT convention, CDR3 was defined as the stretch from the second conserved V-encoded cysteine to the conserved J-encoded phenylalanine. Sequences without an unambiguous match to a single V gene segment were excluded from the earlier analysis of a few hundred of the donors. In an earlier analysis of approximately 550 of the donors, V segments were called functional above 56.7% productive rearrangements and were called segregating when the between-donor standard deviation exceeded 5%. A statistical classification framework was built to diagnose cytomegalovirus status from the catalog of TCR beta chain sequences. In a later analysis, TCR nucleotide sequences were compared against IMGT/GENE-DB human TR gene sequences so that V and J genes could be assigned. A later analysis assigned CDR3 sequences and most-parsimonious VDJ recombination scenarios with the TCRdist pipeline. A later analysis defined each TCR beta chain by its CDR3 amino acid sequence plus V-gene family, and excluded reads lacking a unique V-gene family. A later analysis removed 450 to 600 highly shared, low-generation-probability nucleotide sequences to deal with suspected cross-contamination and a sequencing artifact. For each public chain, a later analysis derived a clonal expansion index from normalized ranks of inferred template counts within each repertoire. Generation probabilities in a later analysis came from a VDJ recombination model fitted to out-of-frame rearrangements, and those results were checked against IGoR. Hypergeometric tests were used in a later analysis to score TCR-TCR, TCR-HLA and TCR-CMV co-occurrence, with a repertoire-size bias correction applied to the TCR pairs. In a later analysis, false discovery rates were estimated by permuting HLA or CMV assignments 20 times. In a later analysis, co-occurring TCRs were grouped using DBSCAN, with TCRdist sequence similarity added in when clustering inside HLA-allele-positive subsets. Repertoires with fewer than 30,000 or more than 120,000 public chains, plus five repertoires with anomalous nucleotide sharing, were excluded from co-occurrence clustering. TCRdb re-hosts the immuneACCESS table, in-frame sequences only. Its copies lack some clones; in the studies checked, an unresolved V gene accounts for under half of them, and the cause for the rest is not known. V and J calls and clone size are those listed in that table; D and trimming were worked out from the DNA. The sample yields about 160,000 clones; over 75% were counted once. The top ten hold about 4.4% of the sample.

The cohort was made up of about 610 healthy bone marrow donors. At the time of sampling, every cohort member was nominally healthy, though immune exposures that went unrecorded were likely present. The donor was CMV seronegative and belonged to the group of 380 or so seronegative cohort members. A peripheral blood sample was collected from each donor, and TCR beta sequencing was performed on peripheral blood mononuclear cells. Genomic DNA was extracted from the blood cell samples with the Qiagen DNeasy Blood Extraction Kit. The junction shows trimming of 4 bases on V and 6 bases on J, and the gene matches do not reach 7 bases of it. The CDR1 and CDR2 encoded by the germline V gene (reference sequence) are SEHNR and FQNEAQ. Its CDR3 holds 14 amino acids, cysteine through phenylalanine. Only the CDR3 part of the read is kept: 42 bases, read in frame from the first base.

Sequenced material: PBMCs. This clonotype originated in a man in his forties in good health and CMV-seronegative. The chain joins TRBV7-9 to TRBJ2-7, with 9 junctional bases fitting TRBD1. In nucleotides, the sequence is TGTGCCAGCAGCTCCCGGGACAGGGTTTTCGAGCAGTACTTC. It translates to CASSSRDRVFEQYF.